The clone carrying this T cell receptor beta chain was seen a handful of times. In TCRdb, the RT-PCR reads were re-called with MiXCR into one record per CDR3 protein. Of some 850,000 distinct CDR3 sequences in the sample, 15% to 20% were seen once. This sample was taken from a study of response to subunit inactivated influenza vaccine. CDR3 length: 13 amino acids. V trimming: 6 bases; J trimming: 5 bases; junction bases outside the gene matches: 7. Germline V CDR1 and CDR2: SGHKS, YYEKEE (reference sequence). The TCR sequence derives from a man aged 45 to 65 who received an inactivated influenza vaccine. The source material was PBMCs from blood, sampled 4 to 6 days after vaccination. The V call is TRBV5-5, the J call TRBJ2-5; 7 bases map to TRBD1. The CDR3 DNA follows: TGTGCCAGCATGAAACAGGGACAGGAGACCCAGTACTTC. Translated: CASMKQGQETQYF.